A single sample gave rise to the 20 T cell receptor beta chains below, sequenced in a study of T cell clonality in common variable immunodeficiency. Profiling relied on immunoSEQ multiplex PCR, and the TCRdb table lists in-frame clones only, not all of them. In total the sample includes 45,000 to 70,000 clones, none of them seen once. The sequencing input was peripheral blood mononuclear cells. These receptor sequences come from a person aged 18 to 75 in good health.

This clone occurred many times. The read ends 3 residues shy of where the CDR3 ends; the end is completed using the germline J gene. The V call is TRBV7-2, the J call TRBJ2-5; 11 bases are shared with TRBD1. The V gene's germline CDR1 is SGHTA and CDR2 FQGNSA. The CDR3 length is 14 residues. The ends lost 5 bases at V and 4 bases at J; junction bases unmatched: 3. Here the CDR3 reads CASSLDRGLETQYF. The sequenced part of the CDR3 DNA is TGTGCCAGCAGCCTGGACAGGGGGCTAGAGACC.

Many counts were recorded for this clone. The read ends 3 residues before the CDR3 terminus; that terminus is restored from the germline J gene. The chain employs TRBV15 and TRBJ1-5; possible D gene TRBD1, 5 bases. Looked up from germline, CDR1 is LNHNV and CDR2 is YYDKDF (reference sequence). This CDR3 contains 14 residues. V was trimmed by 0 bases and J by 7 bases, leaving 10 bases between them. Incomplete CDR3 DNA: TGTGCCACCAGCAGAGACAGGGTGAACCAGCCC. Amino acid sequence: CATSRDRVNQP. In full, the CDR3 is CATSRDRVNQPQHF. Supplemented by reference TRBV15 and TRBJ1-5, the full variable domain reads DAMVIQNPRYQVTQFGKPVTLSCSQTLNHNVMYWYQQKSSQAPKLLFHYYDKDFNNEADTPDNFQSRRPNTSFCFLDIRSPGLGDTAMYLCATSRDRVNQPQHFGDGTRLSIL.

In its sample, this clone was seen many times. The CDR3 end is not reached by the read, which stops 3 residues before it; the germline J gene fills it in. The chain joins TRBV12-3 or TRBV12-4 to TRBJ1-1, with a tentative D call TRBD1 (6 bases). V was cut by 9 bases and J by 6 bases, with 14 bases left in between. The CDR3 sequence is 12 residues long. CDR3 DNA (partial): TGTGCCAGTAAAACAGGGTGGGCTGAA. It translates to CASKTGWAE. The entire CDR3 is CASKTGWAEAFF.

This clone was seen a handful of times. Read data end 3 residues before the CDR3 end; the end is taken from the germline J gene. The V gene is TRBV5-1, the J gene TRBJ2-1; 10 nucleotides align to TRBD1. This CDR3 spans 17 amino acids. Germline V gives CDR1 SGHRS, CDR2 YFSETQ. V trimming: 5 bases; J trimming: 2 bases; junction bases outside the gene matches: 10. The sequenced CDR3 bases are TGCGCCAGCAGGGGGGGCGGGACAGGGGATCCCTACAATGAG. Its translation is CASRGGGTGDPYNE. The CDR3 reads in full as CASRGGGTGDPYNEQFF. The full variable domain, in which reference TRBV5-1 and TRBJ2-1 provide the parts outside the CDR3, is KAGVTQTPRYLIKTRGQQVTLSCSPISGHRSVSWYQQTPGQGLQFLFEYFSETQRNKGNFPGRFSGRQFSNSRSEMNVSTLELGDSALYLCASRGGGTGDPYNEQFFGPGTRLTVL.

This clone was detected many times. The observed sequence ends 3 residues before the CDR3 terminus, with the missing tail filled in from the germline J gene. This sample includes further DNA sequences coding for the same CDR3. The chain combines TRBV19 with TRBJ2-3, with 9 bases matching TRBD1. This CDR3 contains 16 residues. CDR1 LNHDA and CDR2 SQIVND come from the germline V gene (reference sequence). The V segment lost 5 bases and the J segment 1 base; nucleotides outside the gene matches: 7. CDR3: CASSDTGGEGTDTQYF. The covered CDR3 bases are TGTGCCAGTAGTGATACAGGGGGCGAGGGCACAGATACG.

This clone was detected many times. The DNA ends 3 residues before the CDR3 does, and the rest of the CDR3 is filled in from the germline J gene. This chain uses TRBV5-1 with TRBJ1-1; unclear D gene. CDR3 length equals 12 residues. The V and J ends lost 0 bases and 5 bases respectively, with 5 bases between them. CDR1 and CDR2 from the germline V gene are SGHRS and YFSETQ. The CDR3: CASSLGRTEAFF. The DNA read from the CDR3 is TGCGCCAGCAGCTTGGGCAGAACTGAA. Looking up the rest from reference TRBV5-1 and TRBJ1-1 gives the full variable domain: KAGVTQTPRYLIKTRGQQVTLSCSPISGHRSVSWYQQTPGQGLQFLFEYFSETQRNKGNFPGRFSGRQFSNSRSEMNVSTLELGDSALYLCASSLGRTEAFFGQGTRLTVV.

This clone has a count of ten or more. Sequencing ends 3 residues short of the CDR3 end; the germline J gene provides the rest. The V gene is TRBV28, the J gene TRBJ1-2; a weak D match, TRBD1 (5 bases). The CDR3 extends over 15 amino acids. Germline assignment: CDR1 MDHEN and CDR2 SYDVKM. V lost 6 bases, J lost 4 bases, and 18 bases lay in between. CDR3 DNA (partial): TGTGCCAGCAGATTTGACAGCGCCTTGACCTATGGC. Amino acids: CASRFDSALTYG. The entire CDR3 reads CASRFDSALTYGYTF.

This clone was counted many times. The read is 3 residues too short to cover the CDR3 end, so that end is filled in from the germline J gene. V usage is TRBV5-1 and J usage is TRBJ2-1, with D uncertain. The germline V and J ends were trimmed by 0 bases and 7 bases, with 8 bases remaining between them. The CDR3 totals 13 residues. From germline, CDR1 is SGHRS and CDR2 YFSETQ. The CDR3 spells CASSLGFQNEQFF. CDR3 DNA (partial): TGCGCCAGCAGCTTGGGGTTTCAGAATGAG.

This clone was recorded a few times. The DNA ends 3 residues before the CDR3 does, and the rest of the CDR3 is filled in from the germline J gene. The chain joins TRBV30 to TRBJ2-5; 9 nucleotides match TRBD2. Germline V gene lookup returns CDR1 GTSNPN and CDR2 SVGIG (reference sequence). The V gene end was trimmed by 5 bases and the J gene end by 1 base; junction bases not matched to a gene: 8. The CDR3 is made up of 15 amino acids. The CDR3 protein is CAWRPASGVQETQYF. The CDR3 DNA, read in part, is TGTGCCTGGCGGCCTGCTAGCGGGGTCCAAGAGACC.

At least ten counts were recorded for this clone. The CDR3 is cut off 3 residues early in the read; its end comes from the germline J gene. V gene TRBV20-1 combines with J gene TRBJ2-2; 12 bases align to TRBD2. Looked up from germline, CDR1 is DFQATT and CDR2 is SNEGSKA (reference sequence). This CDR3 has 20 amino acids. J was trimmed by 5 bases and V by 6 bases; bases with no gene match: 22. The part of the CDR3 DNA that was read is TGCAGTGCCAGGGGCCGGTTCACCTCTAGCGGGAGGGCCGGTACCGGGGAG. This encodes CSARGRFTSSGRAGTGE. The complete CDR3 protein is CSARGRFTSSGRAGTGELFF.

This clone occurred many times. The read terminates 3 residues ahead of where the CDR3 ends, so the germline J gene completes it. V and J are TRBV19 and TRBJ2-3, with 7 bases matching TRBD1. Germline CDR1 LNHDA, CDR2 SQIVND (reference sequence). The CDR3 has 15 amino acids. The V and J ends lost 4 bases and 2 bases, in that order; junction bases with no gene match: 6. The CDR3 protein is CASSTGTAHTDTQYF. Partial CDR3 DNA: TGTGCCAGTAGTACTGGGACAGCCCACACAGATACG. Drawing the rest from reference TRBV19 and TRBJ2-3, the complete variable domain is DGGITQSPKYLFRKEGQNVTLSCEQNLNHDAMYWYRQDPGQGLRLIYYSQIVNDFQKGDIAEGYSVSREKKESFPLTVTSAQKNPTAFYLCASSTGTAHTDTQYFGPGTRLTVL.

Ten or more counts support this clone. Read data end 3 residues before the CDR3 end; the end is taken from the germline J gene. V and J are TRBV6-2 or TRBV6-3 and TRBJ2-7; a possible D gene is TRBD2 (6 bases). With 8 bases removed from V and 0 bases from J, the gap between germline ends came to 11 bases. The CDR3 totals 13 residues. In germline, CDR1 is MNHEY, CDR2 SVGEGT. The part of the CDR3 DNA that was read is TGTGCCAGCTGCTGGGACTGCTCCTACGAG. This translates into CASCWDCSYE. The CDR3 as a whole reads CASCWDCSYEQYF.

This clone was observed a handful of times. The observed sequence ends 3 residues before the CDR3 terminus, with the missing tail filled in from the germline J gene. This chain links TRBV7-2 with TRBJ1-1, with 7 bases matching TRBD1. The J segment lost 4 bases and the V segment lost 1 base, leaving 6 bases of the junction unmatched. Germline V gives CDR1 SGHTA, CDR2 FQGNSA. This CDR3 region has 15 residues. The CDR3 reads CASSLVRQGITEAFF. The sequenced CDR3 bases are TGTGCCAGCAGCTTAGTTCGACAGGGTATCACTGAA.

At least ten counts were recorded for this clone. The read halts 3 residues ahead of the CDR3 end, with the missing end drawn from the germline J gene. V is TRBV19 and J is TRBJ1-1; D perhaps matches TRBD1 (6 bases). The CDR3 length is 14 residues. The germline V and J ends were trimmed by 5 bases and 3 bases, with 13 bases remaining between them. CDR1 is LNHDA, CDR2 SQIVND, per germline (reference sequence). CDR3 loop: CASSLTGYDTEAFF. The sequenced CDR3 bases are TGTGCCAGTAGTCTAACAGGGTACGACACTGAA.

This clone was seen at least ten times. The CDR3 is cut off 3 residues early in the read; its end comes from the germline J gene. The chain employs TRBV6-1 and TRBJ1-1; D gene uncertain. The CDR3 spans 14 residues. Germline assignment: CDR1 MNHNS and CDR2 SASEGT. V lost 4 bases and J 0 bases, leaving 9 bases between the germline ends. The DNA read from the CDR3 is TGTGCCAGCAGTGTAGCAACGGTGAACACTGAA. As protein: CASSVATVNTE. The entire CDR3 sequence reads CASSVATVNTEAFF.

This clone was detected many times. The CDR3 end is not reached by the read, which stops 3 residues before it; the germline J gene fills it in. The V call is TRBV7-2, the J call TRBJ1-1; D perhaps matches TRBD1 (6 bases). There are 14 residues in the CDR3. The germline CDR1 and CDR2 sequences are SGHTA and FQGNSA. Trimming left V 7 bases short and J 0 bases short, with 12 bases between. The CDR3 loop reads CASTQGGLNTEAFF. Incomplete CDR3 DNA: TGTGCCAGCACGCAAGGGGGACTGAACACTGAA.

This clone was seen ten or more times. The read finishes 3 residues shy of the CDR3 end, and the germline J gene is used to complete it. The rearrangement uses TRBV20-1 and TRBJ2-3; 10 bases align to TRBD2. Germline values: CDR1 DFQATT, CDR2 SNEGSKA (reference sequence). Trimming cost V 0 bases and J 5 bases; bases outside gene matches: 8. There are 16 residues in the CDR3. This chain's CDR3 is CSARDRSSGSLDTQYF. The CDR3 DNA, read in part, is TGCAGTGCTAGAGACCGTTCTAGCGGGAGCCTAGATACG.

This clone was counted ten times or more. The read ends 3 residues before the CDR3 terminus; that terminus is restored from the germline J gene. This sequence joins TRBV28 and TRBJ1-1; 9 nucleotides match TRBD1. This CDR3 comprises 14 residues. Germline CDR1 reads MDHEN; CDR2 reads SYDVKM. The sequenced part of the CDR3 DNA is TGTGCCAGCAGGTCAGGGACAGGGTTTTGGGAG. Protein product: CASRSGTGFWE. Given in full, the CDR3 is CASRSGTGFWEAFF.

This clone was picked up many times. CDR3 sequence reads: CASSLDRGGQETQYF. CDR3 bases read: TGTGCCAGCAGCTTAGATCGGGGGGGCCAAGAGACC. The rearrangement joins TRBV7-6 to TRBJ2-5; 8 nucleotides line up with TRBD2. From the germline J gene comes the end of the CDR3, since the read stops 3 residues before it. Germline V lookup: CDR1 SGHVS, CDR2 FNYEAQ. J gave up 1 base and V 1 base, and 2 bases lay outside the gene matches. There are 15 residues in the CDR3.

This clone has a count of ten or more. The CDR3 goes on 3 residues after the read ends, and that part is filled in from the germline J gene. The chain couples TRBV20-1 to TRBJ2-1; 7 nucleotides align to TRBD2. CDR3 length equals 13 residues. The junction had 7 bases not matched to a gene; V was cut back by 4 bases and J by 7 bases. CDR1 is DFQATT and CDR2 is SNEGSKA in the germline V gene (reference sequence). CDR3 DNA (partial): TGCAGTGCTAAGTATGCGGGAGTTAATGAG. The encoded protein is CSAKYAGVNE. The whole CDR3 is CSAKYAGVNEQFF.